What follows are 20 T cell receptor beta chains derived from one specimen sequenced in a study of cytomegalovirus exposure and HLA in healthy donors (dated by TCRdb to about 2017). Libraries were prepared through the immunoSEQ multiplex PCR assay. For the multiplex PCR, a mixture combining 60 forward primers for TCR Vbeta segments and 13 reverse primers for TCR Jbeta segments was used. Entries here come from immuneACCESS through TCRdb and include only in-frame sequences with V and J called. Some clones fail to appear in such tables; in the studies checked, an unresolved V gene covers under half of the shortfall, and the cause of the remainder is unknown. For this sample there are 100,000 to 150,000 clones; around 70% appear just once. Approximately 7% of the sample rests with the top ten. Sequencing input: PBMCs. The origin of the receptors is a middle-aged man in good health and CMV-seropositive.

V and J are TRBV6-1 and TRBJ2-1, with 7 bases fitting TRBD2. V gave up 4 bases and J gave up 1 base; unmatched junction bases: 19. Germline CDR1 is MNHNS and CDR2 is SASEGT. The CDR3 covers 20 residues. In nucleotides, the CDR3 is TGTGCCAGCAGTGCCGCTTCAAGGGACTACCAGAAACCATCCTACAATGAGCAGTTCTTC. It translates to CASSAASRDYQKPSYNEQFF.

This chain connects TRBV27 to TRBJ2-7; D possibly corresponds to TRBD1 (6 bases). CDR3 length equals 14 residues. Per germline, CDR1 MNHEY and CDR2 SMNVEV (reference sequence). With 6 bases removed from V and 3 bases from J, the gap between germline ends came to 15 bases. CDR3 in DNA: TGTGCCAGCAGCCTAACAGGGCCTTTCTACGAGCAGTACTTC. Protein: CASSLTGPFYEQYF.

This clone was recorded a few times. Here the CDR3 DNA reads TGTGCCAGCAGTTACTCAGGGGGCGGCGGCACTGAAGCTTTCTTT. This gives the protein CASSYSGGGGTEAFF. The V and J genes are TRBV27 and TRBJ1-1; 8 nucleotides line up with TRBD1. V lost 4 bases to trimming and J lost 4 bases; unmatched junction nucleotides: 8. The CDR3 consists of 15 residues. Germline values: CDR1 MNHEY, CDR2 SMNVEV (reference sequence).

The rearrangement links TRBV27 to TRBJ2-1, with 11 bases identical to TRBD1. Looked up from germline, CDR1 is MNHEY and CDR2 is SMNVEV (reference sequence). The ends lost 4 bases at V and 7 bases at J; junction bases unmatched: 9. There are 16 residues in the CDR3. The CDR3 here is CASSSAWTGGLNEQFF. CDR3 nucleotides: TGTGCCAGCAGTTCGGCCTGGACAGGGGGCTTGAATGAGCAGTTCTTC.

The V gene is TRBV5-1, the J gene TRBJ1-1; maybe TRBD1 (6 bases). The CDR3 is 20 residues long. Germline CDR1 reads SGHRS; CDR2 reads YFSETQ. V was cut by 1 base and J by 1 base, with 26 bases left in between. CDR3 protein: CASSLRLGLGRTEGNTEAFF. CDR3 nucleotides: TGCGCCAGCAGCTTGCGGTTGGGGTTGGGTCGGACAGAAGGGAACACTGAAGCTTTCTTT.

This clone is medium-sized in the sample. The J gene is TRBJ2-7, the V gene TRBV2; 8 nucleotides align to TRBD1. Losses at the gene ends were 6 bases for V and 5 bases for J; bases not matched to a gene: 15. Germline V gene data show CDR1 as SNHLY and CDR2 as FYNNEI. CDR3 length: 16 residues. CDR3 sequence reads: CASSDLEGQGLNEQYF. DNA of the CDR3: TGTGCCAGCAGCGACCTTGAAGGACAGGGATTAAACGAGCAGTACTTC.

This sequence joins TRBV19 and TRBJ1-1, with a possible D match to TRBD1 (5 bases). V was pared by 5 bases and J by 0 bases, with 19 bases between. Looked up from germline, CDR1 is LNHDA and CDR2 is SQIVND (reference sequence). This CDR3 contains 17 residues. The CDR3 coding sequence is TGTGCCAGTAGTCCCCGGGGGGGACCGCTCCTGAACACTGAAGCTTTCTTT. Its translation: CASSPRGGPLLNTEAFF.

The chain employs TRBV28 and TRBJ2-2, with D possibly TRBD2 on 5 matching bases. Germline CDR1 is MDHEN and CDR2 is SYDVKM. This CDR3 spans 16 amino acids. The V end lost 5 bases, the J end lost 4 bases, and 17 bases lay between the germline ends. The CDR3 region is CASSRTTARGTGELFF. The CDR3 nucleotides are TGTGCCAGCAGTCGAACAACTGCCCGGGGCACCGGGGAGCTGTTTTTT.

The J gene is TRBJ2-7, the V gene TRBV6-5, with 10 bases identical to TRBD1. This CDR3 contains 14 residues. CDR1 is MNHEY, CDR2 SVGAGI, per germline. V lost 3 bases to trimming and J lost 4 bases; unmatched junction nucleotides: 3. The CDR3 region is CASSYGDRGYEQYF. The CDR3 coding sequence is TGTGCCAGCAGTTATGGGGACAGGGGTTACGAGCAGTACTTC.

V usage is TRBV7-2 and J usage is TRBJ1-2; D uncertain. Trimming took off 7 bases at V and 6 bases at J, with 15 bases between the two ends. The CDR3 totals 13 residues. In germline, CDR1 is SGHTA, CDR2 FQGNSA. The CDR3 sequence is CASNKVYGDGYTF. The DNA of the CDR3 is TGTGCCAGCAACAAAGTCTACGGGGATGGCTACACCTTC. The variable domain in full, completed from reference TRBV7-2 and TRBJ1-2, reads GAGVSQSPSNKVTEKGKDVELRCDPISGHTALYWYRQSLGQGLEFLIYFQGNSAPDKSGLPSDRFSAERTGGSVSTLTIQRTQQEDSAVYLCASNKVYGDGYTFGSGTRLTVV.

V usage is TRBV6-5 and J usage is TRBJ2-2, with 8 nucleotides matching TRBD2. Germline V gives CDR1 MNHEY, CDR2 SVGAGI. Trimming cost V 10 bases and J 3 bases; bases outside gene matches: 10. The CDR3 has 15 amino acids. The CDR3 bases are TGTGCCACCCACGGTGCGGGGGGATACACCGGGGAGCTGTTTTTT. It specifies CATHGAGGYTGELFF.

The rearrangement uses TRBV4-2 and TRBJ2-2; D is possibly TRBD2 (6 bases). The V gene lost 1 base and the J gene lost 2 bases, with 14 bases spanning the gap. The CDR3 covers 17 residues. The germline V gene has CDR1 LGHNA and CDR2 YNFKEQ. In nucleotides, the CDR3 is TGTGCCAGCAGCCAAGCCCGGGATAGCGGAAACACCGGGGAGCTGTTTTTT. Its translation: CASSQARDSGNTGELFF.

The gene calls are TRBV19 and TRBJ2-7; D may be TRBD1 (6 bases). CDR3 size: 15 residues. From germline, CDR1 is LNHDA and CDR2 SQIVND (reference sequence). Trimming pared 0 bases from V and 3 bases from J, leaving 12 bases between. Here the CDR3 DNA reads TGTGCCAGTAGTATAGATCTCGGCAGGGGCTACGAGCAGTACTTC. It yields the protein CASSIDLGRGYEQYF.

The chain uses TRBV27 and TRBJ1-1; 8 nucleotides agree with TRBD1. The CDR3 is made up of 13 amino acids. CDR1 and CDR2 (germline): MNHEY, SMNVEV (reference sequence). V was pared by 7 bases and J by 12 bases, with 13 bases of the junction left unmatched. CDR3 sequence: CASTTGQVTRSFF. The CDR3 DNA sequence: TGTGCCAGCACCACGGGACAGGTGACTCGTTCTTTCTTT.

The chain employs TRBV6-5 and TRBJ1-4, with D perhaps matching TRBD1 (6 bases). Germline V gene sequence: CDR1 MNHEY, CDR2 SVGAGI. The CDR3 totals 15 residues. Trimming shortened V by 6 bases and J by 5 bases, and 16 bases separated the two germline ends. CDR3 sequence: CASRAPGALNEKLFF. DNA of the CDR3: TGTGCCAGCAGAGCCCCAGGGGCGCTGAATGAAAAACTGTTTTTT.

This clone was found a few times. The rearrangement links TRBV6-5 to TRBJ1-3; D is perhaps TRBD1 (5 bases). This CDR3 is 14 amino acids long. Germline CDR1 MNHEY, CDR2 SVGAGI. V was shortened by 2 bases and J by 2 bases, with 7 bases between the two germline ends. CDR3 loop: CASSYRGPGNTIYF. In DNA form, the CDR3 reads TGTGCCAGCAGTTACAGGGGTCCTGGAAACACCATATATTTT.

CDR3 in amino acids: CASSLGPGMNTEAFF. The CDR3 DNA follows: TGTGCCAGCAGCTTAGGTCCGGGGATGAACACTGAAGCTTTCTTT. The V gene is TRBV11-3, the J gene TRBJ1-1; D remains ambiguous. Deletions cut 1 base from V and 0 bases from J, with 9 bases between. The germline gives CDR1 SGHNT, CDR2 YENEEA. This CDR3 spans 15 amino acids. Drawing the rest from reference TRBV11-3 and TRBJ1-1, the complete variable domain is EAGVVQSPRYKIIEKKQPVAFWCNPISGHNTLYWYLQNLGQGPELLIRYENEEAVDDSQLPKDRFSAERLKGVDSTLKIQPAELGDSAVYLCASSLGPGMNTEAFFGQGTRLTVV.

This clone was found a few times. This same CDR3 is encoded by further DNA sequences in the sample. The chain links TRBV6-5 to TRBJ2-7, with 11 bases aligning to TRBD1. CDR1 and CDR2 (germline): MNHEY, SVGAGI. CDR3 length: 14 residues. V lost 4 bases and J lost 4; bases outside the gene matches: 3. The CDR3 DNA reads TGTGCCAGCAGTTCCGGGACAGGGGGTTACGAGCAGTACTTC. Amino acids: CASSSGTGGYEQYF.

This rearrangement joins TRBV29-1 to TRBJ2-5; TRBD1 matches at 11 bases. V lost 5 bases to trimming and J lost 5 bases; unmatched junction nucleotides: 7. This CDR3 has 14 amino acids. Germline CDR1 is SQVTM and CDR2 is ANQGSEA. CDR3 coding DNA: TGCAGCGTTCGGCGGACAGGGGGCCTTGAGACCCAGTACTTC. It codes for CSVRRTGGLETQYF.

V and J are TRBV5-5 and TRBJ2-5, with TRBD1 as a possible D gene (5 bases). The CDR3 has 15 amino acids. Between the trimmed V and J ends, which lost 2 bases and 2 bases, there was a span of 13 bases. In germline, CDR1 is SGHKS, CDR2 YYEKEE (reference sequence). The CDR3 reads CASSFVQGRQETQYF. The CDR3 DNA reads as TGTGCCAGCAGCTTCGTTCAGGGAAGACAAGAGACCCAGTACTTC.